This T cell receptor (beta chain) was obtained from a study of blood T cell repertoires in COVID-19. The CDR3 is 15 amino acids. V was clipped by 5 bases and J by 6 bases; unmatched bases: 11. Per germline, CDR1 SEHNR and CDR2 FQNEAQ (reference sequence). The repertoire was sequenced with immunoSEQ multiplex PCR; TCRdb's copy has only in-frame clones and lacks some. This sample yields fewer than 75,000 clones, of which 75% to 90% are seen a single time; 8% to 9.5% belongs to the top ten. The TCR was taken from a man between 45 and 60 years old with active COVID-19. Sequencing was done on a sample of peripheral blood. This chain links TRBV7-9 with TRBJ2-7; 9 bases map to TRBD2. The CDR3 spells CASSRNSGGTREQYF. DNA for the CDR3: TGTGCCAGCAGCCGGAACAGCGGGGGGACTCGCGAGCAGTACTTC.